The TCR beta chain described here comes from a study of vaccination effects on CD4 cells after COVID-19. The wider study: Post-vaccine sampling took place a median of 72 days after the second dose.

Note on this clone: Its antigen is unidentified.

Within the ViraFEST assay, antigen-specific CD4+ T cells underwent expansion with viral peptide pools prior to sequencing. Following 10 days of culture, CD4+ T cells were isolated. BNT162b2 vaccine or mRNA-1273 vaccine was given to participants in two doses. Germline V gene lookup returns CDR1 SGHRS and CDR2 YFSETQ. The CDR3 loop spans 15 amino acids. The ends were cut back, 4 bases at V and 4 bases at J, with 17 bases in the middle. This table comes from immunoSEQ multiplex PCR, and its TCRdb copy is limited to in-frame clones, with some not included. The sample comprises roughly 23,000 clones, 60% to 80% of which are singletons, and roughly 21% rests with the top ten.

The receptor comes from a human donor who received a COVID-19 vaccine. The sample in question was CD4+ T cells from PBMCs cultured with HCoV-NL63 spike peptides, obtained after COVID-19 vaccination. The rearrangement joins TRBV5-1 to TRBJ2-5; perhaps TRBD2 as D (6 bases). The CDR3 DNA follows: TGCGCCAGCAGCCCCCGGGGGATAGCGAGAGAGACCCAGTACTTC. Its translation is CASSPRGIARETQYF.